A single sample is the source of the 15 T cell receptor beta chains below, sequenced in a study of blood T cell repertoires in COVID-19. Clones were read by immunoSEQ multiplex PCR, and TCRdb kept only the in-frame ones, dropping some. This sample has around 40,000 clones; around four fifths occur once, and the top ten carry just under 45%. Sequenced sample: peripheral blood. The receptors come from an elderly woman with active or convalescent COVID-19.

The chain combines TRBV29-1 with TRBJ2-1; 7 bases align to TRBD2. V dropped 7 bases and J dropped 5; count of bases not matched to a gene: 5. This CDR3 has 12 amino acids. CDR1 is SQVTM and CDR2 is ANQGSEA in the germline V gene. CDR3 loop: CSAREAHNEQFF. CDR3 coding DNA: TGCAGCGCTCGGGAGGCCCACAATGAGCAGTTCTTC.

The chain uses TRBV18 and TRBJ2-1; unclear D gene. CDR1 is KGHSH and CDR2 is LQKENI in the germline V gene. There are 16 residues in the CDR3. Between the trimmed V and J ends, which lost 6 bases and 0 bases, there was a span of 15 bases. The CDR3 is CASSRDAWSSYNEQFF. The CDR3 DNA follows: TGTGCCAGCTCGCGAGATGCGTGGAGCTCCTACAATGAGCAGTTCTTC.

The rearrangement uses TRBV11-2 and TRBJ1-1, with 8 bases aligning to TRBD1. The CDR3 has 13 amino acids. The germline CDR1 and CDR2 sequences are SGHAT and FQNNGV. V shed 1 base, J shed 7 bases, and the junction held 2 bases outside the gene matches. The CDR3, as DNA: TGTGCCAGCAGCTTAGCAGGGGGCGGTGAAGCTTTCTTT. Translated: CASSLAGGGEAFF.

V usage is TRBV7-2 and J usage is TRBJ2-1, with 9 positions matching TRBD2. This CDR3 comprises 16 residues. Germline CDR1 reads SGHTA; CDR2 reads FQGNSA. The junction had 8 bases not matched to a gene; V was cut back by 2 bases and J by 6 bases. DNA of the CDR3: TGTGCCAGCAGCTTAAATGCGGGAGGGCCTGGCAATGAGCAGTTCTTC. It yields the protein CASSLNAGGPGNEQFF.

The rearrangement uses TRBV7-9 and TRBJ2-3; D is perhaps TRBD1 (6 bases). This CDR3 has 14 amino acids. Germline V gene data show CDR1 as SEHNR and CDR2 as FQNEAQ (reference sequence). Trimming removed 4 bases from V and 2 bases from J, with 10 bases in between. The CDR3 nucleotides read TGTGCCAGCAGCTCTGCAGGGGTCACAGATACGCAGTATTTT. It is translated as CASSSAGVTDTQYF.

The chain joins TRBV24-1 to TRBJ2-3; no clear D. The CDR3 runs to 17 residues. The V gene lost 4 bases and the J gene lost 2 bases, with 18 bases spanning the gap. In germline, CDR1 is KGHDR, CDR2 SFDVKD. The CDR3 DNA reads TGTGCCACCAGTGACCACACTATGACGGATTACACAGATACGCAGTATTTT. It translates to CATSDHTMTDYTDTQYF.

The genes are TRBV7-2 and TRBJ1-2; 11 bases line up with TRBD1. The CDR3 is 18 amino acids. Per the germline V gene, CDR1 is SGHTA and CDR2 is FQGNSA. The V segment lost 1 base and the J segment 4 bases; nucleotides outside the gene matches: 11. CDR3 nucleotides: TGTGCCAGCAGCTTAGATCGGACAGGGGGCGCGAGGAGCTATGGCTACACCTTC. Residues: CASSLDRTGGARSYGYTF.

The CDR3 loop is CASSQEGGYEQYF. CDR3 sequence (DNA): TGCGCCAGCAGCCAAGAAGGAGGCTACGAGCAGTACTTC. V is TRBV4-3 and J is TRBJ2-7, with a weak D call TRBD2 (5 bases). CDR3 length equals 13 residues. V lost 0 bases, J lost 3 bases, and 6 bases lay in between. Germline-derived CDR1 and CDR2 are LGHNA and YSLEER.

The chain links TRBV28 to TRBJ1-2, with 7 bases aligning to TRBD1. The V gene end was trimmed by 5 bases and the J gene end by 5 bases; junction bases not matched to a gene: 8. The germline V gene encodes CDR1 MDHEN and CDR2 SYDVKM. This CDR3 contains 14 residues. The CDR3 coding sequence is TGTGCCAGCAGTGTCCTGCGGGACAGTTATGGCTACACCTTC. It codes for CASSVLRDSYGYTF.

The chain recombines TRBV2 with TRBJ2-6; tentative D call: TRBD1 (5 bases). V lost 2 bases to trimming and J lost 2 bases, with 7 bases between them. Germline CDR1 is SNHLY and CDR2 is FYNNEI. CDR3 length: 15 residues. CDR3 amino acids: CASSELGPGANVLTF. The CDR3 DNA is TGTGCCAGCAGTGAACTGGGGCCTGGGGCCAACGTCCTGACTTTC. The full variable domain, its missing parts supplied by reference TRBV2 and TRBJ2-6, is EPEVTQTPSHQVTQMGQEVILRCVPISNHLYFYWYRQILGQKVEFLVSFYNNEISEKSEIFDDQFSVERPDGSNFTLKIRSTKLEDSAMYFCASSELGPGANVLTFGAGSRLTVL.

The V gene is TRBV18, the J gene TRBJ1-1; tentatively, D is TRBD1 (6 bases). There are 16 residues in the CDR3. Trimming left V 3 bases short and J 5 bases short, with 19 bases between. The germline CDR1 and CDR2 sequences are KGHSH and LQKENI. The CDR3 bases are TGTGCCAGCTCACCGAACCCGGGACAAGGGAAGACTGAAGCTTTCTTT. Residues: CASSPNPGQGKTEAFF.

The rearrangement joins TRBV24-1 to TRBJ2-1; D might be TRBD2 (5 bases). Deletions cut 1 base from V and 4 bases from J, with 13 bases between. From germline, CDR1 is KGHDR and CDR2 SFDVKD. This CDR3 has 16 residues. The CDR3 nucleotides read TGTGCCACCAGTGATTTACGCGCGGGTGGGTACAATGAGCAGTTCTTC. Translated: CATSDLRAGGYNEQFF.

The chain employs TRBV28 and TRBJ2-7, with a possible D match to TRBD2 (6 bases). This CDR3 has 12 residues. Germline V gene data show CDR1 as MDHEN and CDR2 as SYDVKM. The germline V and J ends were trimmed by 5 bases and 2 bases, with 7 bases remaining between them. This CDR3 is CASSRGTYEQYF. The CDR3 bases are TGTGCCAGCAGTCGGGGGACCTACGAGCAGTACTTC.

The J gene is TRBJ1-1, the V gene TRBV5-1; D ambiguous. The CDR3 loop spans 12 amino acids. The V end was cut by 7 bases, the J end by 5 bases, with 12 bases between. Germline CDR1 reads SGHRS; CDR2 reads YFSETQ. Here the CDR3 DNA reads TGCGCCAGCTCTCTATCGGGGACTGAAGCTTTCTTT. Translated: CASSLSGTEAFF.

The chain couples TRBV7-7 to TRBJ2-5; 9 nucleotides line up with TRBD2. Germline assignment: CDR1 SSHAT and CDR2 FNYEAQ (reference sequence). Germline trimming cut 1 base from V and 5 bases from J; bases unmatched to any gene: 8. The CDR3 runs to 16 residues. CDR3 protein: CASSLGGLAWSETQYF. CDR3 coding DNA: TGTGCCAGCAGCTTAGGAGGACTAGCGTGGTCCGAGACCCAGTACTTC.